The source of this TCR beta chain is a study of T cell repertoires in urothelial bladder cancer (dated by TCRdb to about 2019). For context, the study as a whole: Of the roughly twelve resected lesions, three were clinically staged as cT0, three as cTa, three as cT1 and three as cT2 or greater. TCR repertoire clonality in bladder tumors was compared with TCR repertoire clonality in benign bladder inflammation. Some twelve patients with bladder lesions who were undergoing transurethral resection were prospectively identified. About 13 resected bladder lesions, consisting of urothelial carcinoma (UC+) and benign (UC-) specimens, were examined.

The TCR beta chain CDR3 region was sequenced with the immunoSEQ assay. The study's processing was this. For each specimen, the T-cell fraction, clonal dominance, and maximum TCR clone frequency were calculated. Sourced from immuneACCESS, this table was stored by TCRdb with only in-frame sequences that have V and J called. A share of the clones is absent; for the studies checked, an unresolved V gene accounts for under half, and the remainder has no known explanation. The V and J calls and the clone size are those of that table, but D and trimming were determined from the DNA. The sample records thousands of clones, roughly 80% of which are singletons. About a tenth of the sample belongs to the ten largest clones. Per the germline V gene, KGHSH is the CDR1 and LQKENI is the CDR2. The trim is 0 bases for V and 6 bases for J, with a gap of 9 bases between the germline ends. The CDR3 has 14 amino acids, counting the end cysteine and phenylalanine. Only CDR3 DNA is held: 42 bases, read in frame from base 1.

Study-wide findings and limitations: Urothelial carcinoma specimens had a median of approximately 5,800 T cells, fewer than the median of roughly 25,000 seen in benign specimens. Carcinoma specimens had a median tumor infiltrating lymphocyte percentage of 1.5% to 2.5%, while benign specimens had a median of around 13%. In carcinoma specimens, up to 17% of infiltrating lymphocytes were accounted for by a single T-cell clone, compared with 2% to 2.5% in benign specimens.

This clone appeared once. The antigen it binds to is not known. Per-base qualities were not stored, and no clone one base away is much larger. Bladder lesion specimens were obtained at transurethral resection and were stored at -80C. From bladder specimens obtained at transurethral resection, DNA was extracted. This receptor was taken from a human donor with urothelial carcinoma. Material: tumor-infiltrating cells from bladder cancer. The chain employs TRBV18 and TRBJ2-1; perhaps TRBD1 is the D gene, with 5 bases matching. In nucleotides, the sequence is TGTGCCAGCTCACCACCGATCAGGGTCAATGAGCAGTTCTTC. Translated, this is CASSPPIRVNEQFF.